The 6 T cell receptor beta chains presented below share a single source sample, sequenced in a study of T cell repertoires in cytomegalovirus infection (dated by TCRdb to between 2017 and 2020). Sequenced on an Illumina HiSeq 1500. The public reads were reanalyzed by TCRdb: fastp trimming at Q25, MiXCR alignment, in-frame beta chains only. Rows with a matching CDR3 protein are joined into one entry that keeps the most common DNA and genes. The sample records about 250,000 distinct CDR3 sequences, around 6.6% of which are singletons. The top ten clonotypes cover around 6.5% of the sample. The sample was PBMCs. These receptors originate from a human donor in good health (CMV status not recorded). Some clones in this sample may be carry-over from other donors' samples.

There are a few counts of this clonotype. V and J are TRBV2 and TRBJ1-2; D remains ambiguous. The length of the CDR3 is 13 residues. Trimming cost V 7 bases and J 6 bases, with 15 bases left between them. CDR1 is SNHLY, CDR2 FYNNEI, per germline. The CDR3 DNA follows: TGTGCCAGCACCCTGATGGGCGGGAATGGCTACACCTTC. It translates to CASTLMGGNGYTF.

This clonotype showed up just a few times. This chain links TRBV28 with TRBJ1-5; 9 nucleotides match TRBD1. V shed 5 bases and J 5 bases; nucleotides not matched to a gene: 19. CDR1 MDHEN and CDR2 SYDVKM come from the germline V gene. The CDR3 has 19 residues. The CDR3 loop reads CASSHPPGTGSRMDQPQHF. The DNA for the CDR3 is TGTGCCAGCAGTCACCCCCCCGGGACAGGGTCTAGGATGGATCAGCCCCAGCATTTT.

This clonotype was seen at least ten times. The chain has TRBV20-1 and TRBJ2-7, with 11 bases that match TRBD1. The V gene end was trimmed by 2 bases and the J gene end by 4 bases; junction bases not matched to a gene: 4. This CDR3 spans 14 amino acids. The V gene's germline CDR1 is DFQATT and CDR2 SNEGSKA (reference sequence). In DNA form, the CDR3 reads TGCAGTGCTAGAAAAGGACAGGGGGCGTACGAGCAGTACTTC. Protein sequence: CSARKGQGAYEQYF.

This clonotype was observed at least ten times. The V call is TRBV2, the J call TRBJ2-7; D is uncertain. CDR3 length: 14 amino acids. V was clipped by 4 bases and J by 5 bases, with 15 bases between them. Germline V lookup: CDR1 SNHLY, CDR2 FYNNEI. The CDR3 DNA reads as TGTGCCAGCAGTGCTCGGCAGAACCGCGACGAGCAGTACTTC. Translation: CASSARQNRDEQYF.

This clonotype was detected many times. The chain recombines TRBV7-2 with TRBJ2-1; TRBD2 is a possible D gene (8 bases). The CDR3 is 15 residues long. Germline CDR1 SGHTA, CDR2 FQGNSA. The V end lost 3 bases, the J end lost 12 bases, and 21 bases lay between the germline ends. The CDR3 here is CASSFGTAWSGGQFF. CDR3 bases: TGTGCCAGCAGCTTTGGGACAGCCTGGAGCGGGGGGCAGTTCTTC. Full variable domain (remainder filled in from reference TRBV7-2 and TRBJ2-1): GAGVSQSPSNKVTEKGKDVELRCDPISGHTALYWYRQSLGQGLEFLIYFQGNSAPDKSGLPSDRFSAERTGGSVSTLTIQRTQQEDSAVYLCASSFGTAWSGGQFFGPGTRLTVL.

In its sample, this clonotype was seen many times. The chain combines TRBV20-1 with TRBJ1-3; no reliable D call. V lost 3 bases and J lost 0, with 15 bases in between. Per the germline V gene, CDR1 is DFQATT and CDR2 is SNEGSKA (reference sequence). This CDR3 has 16 amino acids. The CDR3 region is CSASPQLWSSGNTIYF. As DNA, the CDR3 is TGCAGTGCTAGCCCCCAACTGTGGAGCTCTGGAAACACCATATATTTT.